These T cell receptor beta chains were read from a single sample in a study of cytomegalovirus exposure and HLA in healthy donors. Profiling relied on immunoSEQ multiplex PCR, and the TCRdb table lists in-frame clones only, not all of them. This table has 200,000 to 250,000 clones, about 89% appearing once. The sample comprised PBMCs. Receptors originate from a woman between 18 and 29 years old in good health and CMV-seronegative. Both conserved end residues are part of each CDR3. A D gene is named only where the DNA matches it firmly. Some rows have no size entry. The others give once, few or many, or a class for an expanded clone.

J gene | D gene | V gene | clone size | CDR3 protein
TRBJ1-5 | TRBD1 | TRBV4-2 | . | CASSVDRAGQPQHF
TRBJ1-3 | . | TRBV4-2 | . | CASSQGLSWGDGNTIYF
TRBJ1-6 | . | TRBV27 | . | CASSLRGAAGDNSPLHF
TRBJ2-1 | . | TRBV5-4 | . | CATYRVVNEQFF
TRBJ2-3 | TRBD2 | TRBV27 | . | CASSLSNSLAVTDTQYF
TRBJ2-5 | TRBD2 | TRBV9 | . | CASRSGRGETQYF
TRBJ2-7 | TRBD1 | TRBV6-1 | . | CASSLDRGYEQYF
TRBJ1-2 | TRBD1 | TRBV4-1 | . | CASSQGTVDYGYTF
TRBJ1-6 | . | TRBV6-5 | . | CASSRQQEINSPLHF
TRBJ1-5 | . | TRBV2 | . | CASSPHIPGRGSQPQHF
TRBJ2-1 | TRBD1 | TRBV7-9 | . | CASSLAGQGWHEQFF
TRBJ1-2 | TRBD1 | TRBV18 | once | CASSPFQGANYGYTF
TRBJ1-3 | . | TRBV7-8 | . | CASSLLGAASGNTIYF
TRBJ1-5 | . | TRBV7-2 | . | CASSLEPSNQPQHF
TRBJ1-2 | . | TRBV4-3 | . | CASSQGLLLHGYTF
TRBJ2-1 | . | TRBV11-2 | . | CASSLVLGARYNEQFF
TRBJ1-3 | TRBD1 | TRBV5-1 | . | CASSLAGGGVNTIYF
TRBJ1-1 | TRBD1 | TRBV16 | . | CASSPLPWAGGWPEAFF
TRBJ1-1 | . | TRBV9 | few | CASSEQGGGSEAFF
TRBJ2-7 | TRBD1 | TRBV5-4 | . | CASNSGTGINEQYF
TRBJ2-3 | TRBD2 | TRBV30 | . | CAWAKTSASTDTQYF
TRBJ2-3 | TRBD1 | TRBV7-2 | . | CASSRQGFSDTQYF
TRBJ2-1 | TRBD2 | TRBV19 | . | CASSSTGTGGIYNEQFF
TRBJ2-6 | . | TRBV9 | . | CASSVGRRAGANVLTF
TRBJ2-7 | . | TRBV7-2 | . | CASSLEWQFSYEQYF
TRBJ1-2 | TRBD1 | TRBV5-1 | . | CASSPDRDYGYTF
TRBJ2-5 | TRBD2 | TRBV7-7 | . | CASSSSGGRAETQYF
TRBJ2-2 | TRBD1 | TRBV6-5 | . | CASSYDLQGSTGELFF
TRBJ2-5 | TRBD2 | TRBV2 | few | CASRTQGTRRKTQYF
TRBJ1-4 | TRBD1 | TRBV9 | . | CASSARTGADATNEKLFF
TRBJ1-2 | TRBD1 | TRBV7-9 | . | CASTPRGLRDSYGYTF
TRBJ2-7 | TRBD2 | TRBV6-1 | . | CATDRSGLHEQYF
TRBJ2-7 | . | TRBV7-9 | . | CASVAEGTYEQYF
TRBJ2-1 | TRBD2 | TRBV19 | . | CASSPGTSGYNEQFF
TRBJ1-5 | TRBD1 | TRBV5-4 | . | CASSFQGANQPQHF
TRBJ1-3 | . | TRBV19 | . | CASSIPQVDTIYF
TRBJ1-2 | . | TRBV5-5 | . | CASSRPGGGYTF
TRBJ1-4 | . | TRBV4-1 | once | CASSQEGQGYEKLFF
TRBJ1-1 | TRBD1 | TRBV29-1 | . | CSVRDRGGTEAFF
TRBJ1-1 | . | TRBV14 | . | CASSKLLNTEAFF
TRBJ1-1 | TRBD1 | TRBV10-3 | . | CAISTTGEGTEAFF
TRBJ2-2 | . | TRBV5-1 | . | CASSLDDTQNTGELFF
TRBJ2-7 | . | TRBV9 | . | CASSVLGADGYEQYF
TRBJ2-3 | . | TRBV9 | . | CASSVATGTDTQYF
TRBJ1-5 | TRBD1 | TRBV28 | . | CASSERTGGNQPQHF
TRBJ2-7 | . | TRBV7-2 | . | CASSLMPNTYEQYF
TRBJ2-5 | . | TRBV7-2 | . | CASSLAPGSEETQYF
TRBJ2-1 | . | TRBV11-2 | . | CASSLAVEQFF
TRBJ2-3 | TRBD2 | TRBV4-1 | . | CASSQEGLAADTQYF
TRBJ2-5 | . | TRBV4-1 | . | CASSRDYQETQYF
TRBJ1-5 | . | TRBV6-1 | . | CASGAQPQHF
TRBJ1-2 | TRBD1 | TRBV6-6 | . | CASSPGGVYYGYTF
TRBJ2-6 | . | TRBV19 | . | CASSMIAGGKIAGANVLTF
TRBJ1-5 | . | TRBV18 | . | CASSSLQDQPQHF
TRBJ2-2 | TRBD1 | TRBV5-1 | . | CASSPQGAVGELFF
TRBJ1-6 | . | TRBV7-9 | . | CASSPDRSSYNSPLHF